The source of this TCR beta chain is a study of blood T cell repertoires in COVID-19. Sequencing used immunoSEQ multiplex PCR; TCRdb keeps in-frame clones, though not all of them. The table lists approximately 53,000 clones, roughly 79% of them singletons. This clone was detected only a few times. Germline CDR1 is MNHEY and CDR2 is SVGAGI. The CDR3 totals 15 residues. Losses at the gene ends were 6 bases for V and 6 bases for J; bases not matched to a gene: 8. The V call is TRBV6-5, the J call TRBJ2-2; 9 nucleotides agree with TRBD2. The TCR was taken from an elderly woman with COVID-19, enrolled during active disease. The sample taken for sequencing was peripheral blood. In DNA form, the CDR3 reads TGTGCCAGCAGGTATAGCGGGAGTAAAGCCGGGGAGCTGTTTTTT. It codes for CASRYSGSKAGELFF.